The entry that follows covers one T cell receptor (beta chain) sequence. Authors' methods: How many nucleated cells were present was estimated from reference gene primer amplification. Measured with immunoSEQ multiplex PCR; TCRdb has only the in-frame clones, and not every one. Clone size and V and J calls were adopted from that table, with D and trimming inferred from the DNA. The sample has around 100,000 clones, about 90% seen once. These data originate in a study of blood T cell repertoires in COVID-19. In the study overall: COVID-19 samples, acute and convalescent, were from the United States, Italy and Spain. T cells, B-cell-depleted T cells, or PBMCs provided the cDNA or gDNA that served as material.

The CDR3 runs to 15 residues. Deletions cut 4 bases from V and 6 bases from J, with 19 bases between. Germline assignment: CDR1 SGHKS and CDR2 YYEKEE (reference sequence). The rearrangement uses TRBV5-5 and TRBJ1-1; D perhaps matches TRBD1 (5 bases). This sequence was found in a human donor in a cohort sampled during active COVID-19. Sequences were obtained from peripheral blood. Here the CDR3 reads CASSPGHRGIPEAFF. For the CDR3, the DNA is TGTGCCAGCAGCCCAGGACACCGGGGGATCCCTGAAGCTTTCTTT.